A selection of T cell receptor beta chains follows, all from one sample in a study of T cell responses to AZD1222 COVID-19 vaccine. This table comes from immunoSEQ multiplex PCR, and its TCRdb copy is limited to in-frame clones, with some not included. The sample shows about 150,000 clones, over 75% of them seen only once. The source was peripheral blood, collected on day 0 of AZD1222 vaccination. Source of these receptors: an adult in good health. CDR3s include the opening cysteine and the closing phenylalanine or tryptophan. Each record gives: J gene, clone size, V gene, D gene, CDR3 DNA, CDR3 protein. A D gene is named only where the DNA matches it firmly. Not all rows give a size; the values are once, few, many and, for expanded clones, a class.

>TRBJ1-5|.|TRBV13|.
TGTGCCAGCAGCTTAGGACAGAATCAGCCCCAGCATTTT
CASSLGQNQPQHF
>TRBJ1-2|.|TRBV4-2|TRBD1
TGTGCCAGCAGCCAAACCGACAGGGAGGGCAATGGCTACACCTTC
CASSQTDREGNGYTF
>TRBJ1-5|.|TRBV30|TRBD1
TGTGCCTGGAGTTTCCGAGACAGGGGCGGCGATCAGCCCCAGCATTTT
CAWSFRDRGGDQPQHF
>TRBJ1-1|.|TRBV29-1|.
TGCAGCGGCCTCGGGGAGGGGACTGAAGCTTTCTTT
CSGLGEGTEAFF
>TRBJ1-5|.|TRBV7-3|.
TGTGCCAGCAGCCAAGTGGGGGGAGGCAATCAGCCCCAGCATTTT
CASSQVGGGNQPQHF
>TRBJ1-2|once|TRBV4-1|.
TGCGCCAGCAGCCAAGGCGAGGTACGGGGTGGCTACACCTTC
CASSQGEVRGGYTF
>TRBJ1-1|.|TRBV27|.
TGTGCCAGCAGTTTCGGTGGGAGGACTGAAGCTTTCTTT
CASSFGGRTEAFF
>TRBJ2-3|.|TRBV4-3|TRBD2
TGCGCCAGCAGCCAAGAGAGACTAGCGGGGGGGCCTACAGATACGCAGTATTTT
CASSQERLAGGPTDTQYF
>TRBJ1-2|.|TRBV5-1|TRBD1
TGCGCCAGCAGCTTCTCGGACAGGGATGGCTACACCTTC
CASSFSDRDGYTF
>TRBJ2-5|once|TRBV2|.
TGTGCCAGCAGGCACCAGAAGGATCAAGAGACCCAGTACTTC
CASRHQKDQETQYF
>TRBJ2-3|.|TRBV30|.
TGTGCCTGGAGCGGCTCTGGTGGAGATACGCAGTATTTT
CAWSGSGGDTQYF
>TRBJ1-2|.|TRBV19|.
TGTGCCAGTAGTAGGCCAAACTATGGCTACACCTTC
CASSRPNYGYTF
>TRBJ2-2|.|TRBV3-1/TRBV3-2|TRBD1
TGTGCCAGCAGCAGGGGACAGGGTCACACCGGGGAGCTGTTTTTT
CASSRGQGHTGELFF
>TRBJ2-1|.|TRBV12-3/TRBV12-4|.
TGTGCCAGCCAAATTGGAATTGGCAATGAGCAGTTCTTC
CASQIGIGNEQFF
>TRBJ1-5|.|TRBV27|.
TGTGCCAGCAGTGCCAGGGGCGAAGGGCAGCCCCAGCATTTT
CASSARGEGQPQHF
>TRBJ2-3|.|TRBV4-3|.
TGCGCCAGCAGCCAAGATACAGGCATTGGCGGACGGGGGCGGGATACGCAGTATTTT
CASSQDTGIGGRGRDTQYF
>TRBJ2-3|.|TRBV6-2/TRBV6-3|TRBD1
TGTGCCAGCAGTTACCCATCGGGACAGGGTTCCGCAGATACGCAGTATTTT
CASSYPSGQGSADTQYF
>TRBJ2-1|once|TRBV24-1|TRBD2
TGTGCCACCAGTGATGGGACTAGCGGGGGGTTATGGAATGAGCAGTTCTTC
CATSDGTSGGLWNEQFF
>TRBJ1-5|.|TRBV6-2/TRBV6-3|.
TGTGCCAGCAGTTACGGGGGCAATCAGCCCCAGCATTTT
CASSYGGNQPQHF
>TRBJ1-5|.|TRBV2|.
TGTGCCAGCAGTAGAGACAGTTTCAATCAGCCCCAGCATTTT
CASSRDSFNQPQHF
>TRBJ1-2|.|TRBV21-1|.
TGTGCCAGCACAGGGGGCTACACCTTC
CASTGGYTF
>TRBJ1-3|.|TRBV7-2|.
TGTGCCAGCAGCTGGACTGCTACTGGAAACACCATATATTTT
CASSWTATGNTIYF
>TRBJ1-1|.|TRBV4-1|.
TGCGCCAGCAGCGTCAGGGAAGGCGGCACTGAAGCTTTCTTT
CASSVREGGTEAFF
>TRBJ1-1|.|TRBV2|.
TGTGCCAGCAGTGAAGCCCCCAGCACTGAAGCTTTCTTT
CASSEAPSTEAFF
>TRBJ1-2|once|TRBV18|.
TGTGCCAGCTCACCAGGGGCAGGGGACTATGGCTACACCTTC
CASSPGAGDYGYTF